Listed here are 16 T cell receptor beta chains from one sample, sequenced in a study of cytomegalovirus exposure and HLA in healthy donors. With 60 Vbeta and 13 Jbeta primers, the PCR was carried out. The repertoire was sequenced with immunoSEQ multiplex PCR; TCRdb's copy has only in-frame clones and lacks some. The sample shows 150,000 to 200,000 clones, 80% to 90% of them seen only once. Sequencing was done on a sample of PBMCs. The origin of the receptors is a woman between 18 and 29 years old in good health and CMV-seronegative.

The V and J genes are TRBV2 and TRBJ2-3; TRBD1 matches 10 bases. The germline V gene has CDR1 SNHLY and CDR2 FYNNEI. J lost 0 bases, V lost 2 bases, and 14 bases had no gene match. CDR3 size: 20 residues. The CDR3 DNA is TGTGCCAGCAGTGAATGGGACAGGGGTCGTCTAGGCCGAAGCACAGATACGCAGTATTTT. Protein: CASSEWDRGRLGRSTDTQYF.

V is TRBV27 and J is TRBJ1-1; a weak D match, TRBD1 (6 bases). Germline V gives CDR1 MNHEY, CDR2 SMNVEV (reference sequence). V was pared by 6 bases and J by 4 bases, with 18 bases between. This CDR3 contains 15 residues. The DNA for the CDR3 is TGTGCCAGCAGCGCTTCTCCGGGACAACTCACTGAAGCTTTCTTT. Residues: CASSASPGQLTEAFF.

CDR3 region: CASSLEGTSGQNTGELFF. For the CDR3, the DNA is TGTGCCAGCAGCTTAGAAGGGACTAGCGGCCAGAACACCGGGGAGCTGTTTTTT. The chain combines TRBV7-9 with TRBJ2-2, with 11 bases lining up with TRBD2. CDR3 length: 18 amino acids. Germline V gene lookup returns CDR1 SEHNR and CDR2 FQNEAQ (reference sequence). Losses at the gene ends were 1 base for V and 1 base for J; bases not matched to a gene: 5.

This clone was counted between two and nine times. The genes are TRBV18 and TRBJ1-1, with 7 bases aligning to TRBD1. V gave up 0 bases and J gave up 4 bases; unmatched junction bases: 8. CDR3 length: 16 amino acids. Germline CDR1 and CDR2: KGHSH and LQKENI. CDR3 bases: TGTGCCAGCTCACCACCGGGACAGCCTTTGGCCACTGAAGCTTTCTTT. Amino acid sequence: CASSPPGQPLATEAFF.

The rearrangement joins TRBV27 to TRBJ2-1; TRBD2 is a possible D gene (5 bases). This CDR3 is 13 amino acids long. CDR1 and CDR2 (germline): MNHEY, SMNVEV (reference sequence). V was pared by 2 bases and J by 8 bases, with 10 bases between. The CDR3 sequence: CASSLPMRDEQFF. The CDR3 DNA reads as TGTGCCAGCAGTTTACCGATGAGGGATGAGCAGTTCTTC.

This clone appeared a few times. The CDR3 bases are TGTGCCAGCAGCTTGGCATCCCTCTTGGGGCTAGCGGGAGGGGATACGCAGTATTTT. Its protein product is CASSLASLLGLAGGDTQYF. The rearrangement links TRBV5-5 to TRBJ2-3; TRBD2 agrees at 12 bases. Germline values: CDR1 SGHKS, CDR2 YYEKEE (reference sequence). The length of the CDR3 is 19 residues. The junction had 14 bases not matched to a gene; V was cut back by 0 bases and J by 6 bases.

Here the CDR3 DNA reads TGTGCCAGCAGCCCTAATGGGGGGGTGTGGGGGGAGCAGTACTTC. The encoded protein is CASSPNGGVWGEQYF. The chain uses TRBV7-2 and TRBJ2-5; 7 bases are shared with TRBD2. From germline, CDR1 is SGHTA and CDR2 FQGNSA. V trimming: 5 bases; J trimming: 11 bases; junction bases outside the gene matches: 17. The CDR3 is 15 amino acids.

The chain couples TRBV28 to TRBJ2-5; 10 bases line up with TRBD2. With the DNA end fitting TRBJ2-7 better, the J assignment may be wrong. Germline V lookup: CDR1 MDHEN, CDR2 SYDVKM. This CDR3 region has 15 residues. CDR3 in amino acids: CASSGAGGPSYEQYF. CDR3 nucleotides: TGTGCCAGCAGCGGAGCGGGAGGGCCTTCCTACGAGCAGTACTTC.

This clone was seen more than once but under ten times. The V call is TRBV14, the J call TRBJ2-7, with TRBD2 matching over 8 bases. CDR1 SGHDN and CDR2 FVKESK come from the germline V gene. CDR3 length equals 16 residues. V shed 0 bases, J shed 5 bases, and the junction held 9 bases outside the gene matches. CDR3 sequence (DNA): TGTGCCAGCAGCCAAGACGGCCCTAGCGGGCCAAACGAGCAGTACTTC. Translating gives CASSQDGPSGPNEQYF.

This sequence joins TRBV2 and TRBJ2-1; tentatively, D is TRBD2 (5 bases). Trimming left V 9 bases short and J 6 bases short, with 9 bases between. This CDR3 spans 11 amino acids. Germline lookup yields CDR1 SNHLY and CDR2 FYNNEI. Written as DNA, the CDR3 is TGTGCCAGAGGGAGCGGCAATGAGCAGTTCTTC. Its protein product is CARGSGNEQFF.

This clone has a handful of counts. This chain connects TRBV6-4 to TRBJ2-3; 10 bases line up with TRBD2. Germline CDR1 reads MRHNA; CDR2 reads SNTAGT. The V gene end was trimmed by 0 bases and the J gene end by 6 bases; junction bases not matched to a gene: 0. The CDR3 contains 14 residues. The CDR3 protein is CASSDSSGRDTQYF. The CDR3 DNA reads as TGTGCCAGCAGTGACTCTAGCGGGAGGGATACGCAGTATTTT.

This sequence joins TRBV19 and TRBJ1-5, with 9 bases aligning to TRBD1. Germline values: CDR1 LNHDA, CDR2 SQIVND (reference sequence). V lost 4 bases and J lost 5; bases outside the gene matches: 12. The CDR3 extends over 17 amino acids. The DNA for the CDR3 is TGTGCCAGTAGTAGACCCCCGGGACAGGGAATGGATCAGCCCCAGCATTTT. This translates into CASSRPPGQGMDQPQHF.

The chain has TRBV6-1 and TRBJ2-7; no definite D call. This CDR3 spans 15 amino acids. Germline V lookup: CDR1 MNHNS, CDR2 SASEGT. V was cut by 1 base and J by 5 bases, with 15 bases left in between. The CDR3 loop reads CASSEVARLSHEQYF. CDR3 coding DNA: TGTGCCAGCAGTGAAGTGGCTAGACTGAGTCACGAGCAGTACTTC.

The chain is built from TRBV15 and TRBJ2-2; a possible D gene is TRBD2 (5 bases). The CDR3 runs to 15 residues. V lost 5 bases, J lost 4 bases, and 14 bases lay in between. CDR1 is LNHNV and CDR2 is YYDKDF in the germline V gene (reference sequence). The CDR3 spells CATSPHTSITGELFF. DNA for the CDR3: TGTGCCACCAGCCCCCATACTAGTATCACCGGGGAGCTGTTTTTT.

The V call is TRBV28, the J call TRBJ1-2; the match to TRBD1 covers 7 bases. Looked up from germline, CDR1 is MDHEN and CDR2 is SYDVKM. CDR3 length equals 16 residues. The trim removed 5 bases at V and 0 bases at J, leaving 9 bases unmatched. The CDR3 is CASSLRGTASNYGYTF. CDR3 nucleotides: TGTGCCAGCAGTCTTAGGGGGACAGCGTCTAACTATGGCTACACCTTC.

Of note for this clone: Within the sample, other DNA sequences also encode this same CDR3. This chain links TRBV11-2 with TRBJ2-1; D is unclear. Germline V gene data show CDR1 as SGHAT and CDR2 as FQNNGV. Trimming shortened V by 4 bases and J by 9 bases, and 7 bases separated the two germline ends. This CDR3 has 11 residues. CDR3 amino acids: CASSYGGEQFF. Written as DNA, the CDR3 is TGTGCCAGCAGCTACGGTGGTGAGCAGTTCTTC.